The sequence of this TCR beta chain was determined in a study of CD8+ T cells in alopecia areata. Study at large: Donors of skin were C3H/HeJ mice aged roughly 6-13 months with spontaneous alopecia, and recipients were roughly 7-11-week-old female C3H/HeJ mice. Study-wide results and caveats: The study found TCR sharing across patients less clear than in mice, possibly for HLA reasons. Sequencing of scalp samples also includes resident alphabeta T cells from normal skin. For lesional scalp, especially alopecia totalis/universalis, clonality was higher than in normal scalp.

Cutaneous lymph nodes were pooled and cells sorted by CD4, CD8alpha, NKG2D, NKG2ACE and more. Notes on this clone: Its cognate antigen is unknown. The listed genes are named as in mouse. Read sequence stops 4 residues before the CDR3 end, and the germline J gene provides the missing end. Within the sample, other DNA sequences also encode this same CDR3.

Germline-derived CDR1 and CDR2 are NNHDY and SYVADS. The V end was cut by 1 base, the J end by 0 bases, with 6 bases between. CDR3 length: 14 residues. Once RNA had been extracted, it was reverse transcribed into cDNA to act as the sequencing template. TCRdb keeps only in-frame clones here, not all; method: immunoSEQ multiplex PCR. The sample includes about 300,000 clones, none of them occurring once. The material sequenced was CD4+ T cells sorted from a lymph node. The chain combines TRBV13-3 with TRBJ2-3, with unresolved D. The origin of this receptor is a C3H/HeJ mouse with alopecia areata. Mouse MHC haplotype: H2-k. The sequenced part of the CDR3 DNA is TGTGCCAGCAGTGATTCTGGTAGTGCAGAA. Translation: CASSDSGSAE. The entire CDR3 is CASSDSGSAETLYF.